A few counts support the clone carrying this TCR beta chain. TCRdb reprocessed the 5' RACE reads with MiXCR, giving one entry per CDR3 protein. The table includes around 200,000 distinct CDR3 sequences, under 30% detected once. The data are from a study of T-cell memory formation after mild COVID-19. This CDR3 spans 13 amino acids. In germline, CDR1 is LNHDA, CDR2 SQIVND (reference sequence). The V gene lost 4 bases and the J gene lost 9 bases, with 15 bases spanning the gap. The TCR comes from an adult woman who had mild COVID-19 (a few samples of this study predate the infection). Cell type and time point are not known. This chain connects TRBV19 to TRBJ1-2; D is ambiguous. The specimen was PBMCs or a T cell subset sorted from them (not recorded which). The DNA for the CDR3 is TGTGCCAGTAGTAATCTGCCGGCACGCAGCTACACCTTC. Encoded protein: CASSNLPARSYTF.